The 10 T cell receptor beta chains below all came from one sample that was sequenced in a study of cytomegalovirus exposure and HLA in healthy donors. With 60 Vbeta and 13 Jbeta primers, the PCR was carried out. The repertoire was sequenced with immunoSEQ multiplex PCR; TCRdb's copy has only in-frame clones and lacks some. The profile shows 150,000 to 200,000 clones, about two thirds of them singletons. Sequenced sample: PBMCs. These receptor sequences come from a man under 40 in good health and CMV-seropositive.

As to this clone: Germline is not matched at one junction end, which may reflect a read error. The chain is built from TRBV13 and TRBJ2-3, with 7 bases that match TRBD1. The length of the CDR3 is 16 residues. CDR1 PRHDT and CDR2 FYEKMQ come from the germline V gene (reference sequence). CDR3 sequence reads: CASSLSTGIRTVTQYF. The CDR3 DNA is TGTGCCAGCAGCTTATCGACAGGGATAAGGACAGTTACGCAGTATTTT.

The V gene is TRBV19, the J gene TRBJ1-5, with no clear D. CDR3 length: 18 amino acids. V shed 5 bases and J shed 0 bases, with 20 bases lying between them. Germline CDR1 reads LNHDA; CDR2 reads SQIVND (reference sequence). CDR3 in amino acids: CASSPPLSRTDSNQPQHF. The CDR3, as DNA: TGTGCCAGTAGTCCCCCCTTGAGCCGAACAGATAGCAATCAGCCCCAGCATTTT.

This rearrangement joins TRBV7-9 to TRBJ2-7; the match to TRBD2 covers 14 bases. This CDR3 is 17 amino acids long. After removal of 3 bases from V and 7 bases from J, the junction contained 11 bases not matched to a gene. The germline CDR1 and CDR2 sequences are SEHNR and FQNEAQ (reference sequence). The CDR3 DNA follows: TGTGCCAGCAGCTTCCCCCGACTAGCGGGAGGGAGTGGGGAGCAGTACTTC. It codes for CASSFPRLAGGSGEQYF.

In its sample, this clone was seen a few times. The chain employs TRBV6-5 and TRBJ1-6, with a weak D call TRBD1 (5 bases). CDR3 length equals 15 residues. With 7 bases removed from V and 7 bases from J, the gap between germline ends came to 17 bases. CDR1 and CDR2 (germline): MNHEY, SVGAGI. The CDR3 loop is CASNQVLRANSPLHF. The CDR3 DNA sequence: TGTGCCAGCAACCAGGTGCTCAGGGCCAATTCACCCCTCCACTTT.

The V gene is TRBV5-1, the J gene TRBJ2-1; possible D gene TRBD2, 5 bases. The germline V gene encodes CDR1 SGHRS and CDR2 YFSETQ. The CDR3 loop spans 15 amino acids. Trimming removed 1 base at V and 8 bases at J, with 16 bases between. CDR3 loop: CASSLPSGSWDEQFF. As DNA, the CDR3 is TGCGCCAGCAGCTTGCCCAGCGGTAGTTGGGATGAGCAGTTCTTC.

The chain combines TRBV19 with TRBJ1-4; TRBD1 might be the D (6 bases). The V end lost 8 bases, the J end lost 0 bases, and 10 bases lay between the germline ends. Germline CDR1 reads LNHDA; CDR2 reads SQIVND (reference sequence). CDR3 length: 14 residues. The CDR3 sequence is CASGTIATNEKLFF. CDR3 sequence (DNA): TGTGCCAGTGGGACAATCGCAACTAATGAAAAACTGTTTTTT.

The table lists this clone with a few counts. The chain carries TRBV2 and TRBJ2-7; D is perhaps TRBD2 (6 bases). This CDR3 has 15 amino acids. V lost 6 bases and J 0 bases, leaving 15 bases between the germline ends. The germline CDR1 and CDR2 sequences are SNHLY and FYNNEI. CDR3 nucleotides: TGTGCCAGCAGCTTATTTAGCGGTAGCTCCTACGAGCAGTACTTC. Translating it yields CASSLFSGSSYEQYF.

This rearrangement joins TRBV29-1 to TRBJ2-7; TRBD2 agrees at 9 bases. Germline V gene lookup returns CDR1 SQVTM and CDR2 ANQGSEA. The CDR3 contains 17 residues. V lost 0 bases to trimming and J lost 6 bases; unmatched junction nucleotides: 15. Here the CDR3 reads CSVEDQLLAGMGGEQYF. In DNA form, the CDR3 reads TGCAGCGTTGAAGATCAGCTCCTAGCGGGAATGGGGGGCGAGCAGTACTTC.

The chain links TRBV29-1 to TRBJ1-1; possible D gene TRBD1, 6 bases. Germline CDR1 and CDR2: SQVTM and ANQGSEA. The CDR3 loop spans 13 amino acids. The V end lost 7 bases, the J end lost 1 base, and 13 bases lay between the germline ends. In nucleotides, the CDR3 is TGCAGCGCCTCTTTACAGGGGAACACTGAAGCTTTCTTT. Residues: CSASLQGNTEAFF.

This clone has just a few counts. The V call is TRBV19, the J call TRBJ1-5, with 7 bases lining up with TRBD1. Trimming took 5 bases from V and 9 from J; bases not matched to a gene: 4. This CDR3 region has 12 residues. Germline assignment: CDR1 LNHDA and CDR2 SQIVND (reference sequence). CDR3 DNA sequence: TGTGCCAGTAGTCAGGGGGTTCGGCCCCAGCATTTT. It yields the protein CASSQGVRPQHF. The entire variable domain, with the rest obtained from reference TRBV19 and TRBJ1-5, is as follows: DGGITQSPKYLFRKEGQNVTLSCEQNLNHDAMYWYRQDPGQGLRLIYYSQIVNDFQKGDIAEGYSVSREKKESFPLTVTSAQKNPTAFYLCASSQGVRPQHFGDGTRLSIL.